This T cell receptor beta chain was identified during a study of CD8 T cells in Susac syndrome. Study summary: At the time their blood was drawn, patients with Susac syndrome were either therapy-naive, on corticosteroids (with some of them also receiving intravenous immunoglobulin), or on intravenous immunoglobulin alone.

With 0 bases removed from V and 4 bases from J, the gap between germline ends came to 6 bases. This CDR3 region has 13 residues. Negative isolation was used for CD8+ and CD4+ T cells, and FACS enrichment was applied to TEMRA cells. Reverse transcription of about 0.5 to 1 ug RNA used random hexamers. One entry per CDR3 protein results from TCRdb running MiXCR on the immunoSEQ multiplex PCR reads. The repertoire has about 94,000 distinct CDR3 sequences, around 94% of them found once; the top ten carry 0.3%. Sequenced material: CD4+ T cells from PBMCs. The chain links TRBV12-3 or TRBV12-4 to TRBJ1-1; D unresolved. This receptor was identified in a human donor with Susac syndrome. The chain's CDR3 is CASSLAPITEAFF. The CDR3 DNA reads TGTGCCAGCAGTTTAGCCCCGATCACTGAAGCTTTCTTT.